The subject of this entry is one T cell receptor (beta chain). As yet, its antigen is unknown. Amplified TCR beta CDR3 regions came from RNA transcripts. HTBI primers were the set used in a first-round RT-PCR of the TCR CDR3. TCRdb used MiXCR to reprocess the multiplex PCR reads, holding one entry per CDR3 protein. The sample holds approximately 640,000 distinct CDR3 sequences, roughly 46% seen once. This specimen comes from a study of T cells in Graves' hyperthyroidism and ophthalmopathy. Study results and caveats: Most clonotypes that expanded in the thyroid above 0.001 also showed up in blood. Stable hyperthyroidism was told apart from ophthalmopathy by a model built on 13 V-J features.

Diagnoses used clinical symptoms, serum thyroxine and TRAb, thyroid ultrasound and orbital computed tomography. The V gene's germline CDR1 is SQVTM and CDR2 ANQGSEA. The CDR3 spans 11 residues. The V gene lost 5 bases and the J gene lost 6 bases, with 10 bases spanning the gap. The V call is TRBV29-1, the J call TRBJ2-5, with a tentative D call TRBD1 (6 bases). The TCR sequence derives from an adult man with Graves' disease, either hyperthyroidism or ophthalmopathy (not recorded which). Material for sequencing was peripheral blood or thyroid tissue (not recorded which). Here the CDR3 DNA reads TGCAGCGTTACAGGGCGGCAGACCCAGTACTTC. It is translated as CSVTGRQTQYF.